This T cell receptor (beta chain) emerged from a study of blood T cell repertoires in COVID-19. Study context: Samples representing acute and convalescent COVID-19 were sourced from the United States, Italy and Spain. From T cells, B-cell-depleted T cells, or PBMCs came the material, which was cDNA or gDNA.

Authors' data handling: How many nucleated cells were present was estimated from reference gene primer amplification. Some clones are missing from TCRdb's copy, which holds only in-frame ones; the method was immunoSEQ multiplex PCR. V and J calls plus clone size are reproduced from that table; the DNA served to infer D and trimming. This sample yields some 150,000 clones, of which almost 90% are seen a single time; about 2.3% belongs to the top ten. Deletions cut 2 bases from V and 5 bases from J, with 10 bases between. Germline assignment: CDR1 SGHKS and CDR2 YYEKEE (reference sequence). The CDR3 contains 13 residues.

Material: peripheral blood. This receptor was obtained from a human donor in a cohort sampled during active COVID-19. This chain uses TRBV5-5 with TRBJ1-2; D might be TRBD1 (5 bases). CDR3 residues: CASSFRGDYGYTF. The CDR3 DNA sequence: TGTGCCAGCAGCTTTCGGGGGGATTATGGCTACACCTTC.